A selection of T cell receptor beta chains follows, all from one sample in a study of T cell responses to AZD1222 COVID-19 vaccine. Assay: immunoSEQ multiplex PCR; the TCRdb copy retains only in-frame clones and omits some. This sample has approximately 140,000 clones, with roughly four fifths found just once. The material sequenced was peripheral blood, taken on day 0 of MenACWY control vaccination. Receptor source: an adult in good health. CDR3s include the opening cysteine and the closing phenylalanine or tryptophan. A D gene is named only where the DNA matches it firmly. A row's size may be missing; if present it is once, few, many or a size class.

size,V,J,length,D,DNA,CDR3
NA,TRBV5-4,TRBJ2-5,16,NA,TGTGCCAGCAGCTCAGCTAGCTCCCTCCAACAAGAGACCCAGTACTTC,CASSSASSLQQETQYF
few,TRBV2,TRBJ2-7,13,NA,TGTGCCACCAAGTCAGGGGCCCCTGGGGAGCAGTACTTC,CATKSGAPGEQYF
once,TRBV5-6,TRBJ2-1,14,TRBD2,TGTGCCAGCAGCGGACTAGCGGGATACAATGAGCAGTTCTTC,CASSGLAGYNEQFF
NA,TRBV7-9,TRBJ2-1,13,TRBD1,TGTGCCAGCAGAGGAACAGGGGAAGGGTCTCAGTTCTTC,CASRGTGEGSQFF
NA,TRBV5-1,TRBJ2-1,13,NA,TGCGCCAGCAGCGCCGGGAGTTTTGCTGAGCAGTTCTTC,CASSAGSFAEQFF
NA,TRBV6-6,TRBJ1-2,14,TRBD1,TGTGCCAGCAGTGGAACAGGGGGCTACTATGGCTACACCTTC,CASSGTGGYYGYTF
NA,TRBV14,TRBJ2-4,15,NA,TGTGCCAGCAGCTCCGGGCCCCACCCCAAAAACATTCAGTACTTC,CASSSGPHPKNIQYF
once,TRBV5-4,TRBJ1-5,14,NA,TGTGCCAGCAGCACGTGGGGGGGCAATCAGCCCCAGCATTTT,CASSTWGGNQPQHF
NA,TRBV5-1,TRBJ1-2,14,TRBD1,TGCGCCAGCCGCCCGGGACAGGAACATTATGGCTACACCTTC,CASRPGQEHYGYTF
NA,TRBV29-1,TRBJ1-3,16,TRBD1,TGCAGCGTTGGGGACAGGGGTTCTCGTGCTGGAAACACCATATATTTT,CSVGDRGSRAGNTIYF
NA,TRBV7-9,TRBJ1-1,16,NA,TGTGCCAGCAGCTTAGCAACAAACCCAGGGACCACTGAAGCTTTCTTT,CASSLATNPGTTEAFF
NA,TRBV19,TRBJ1-5,13,NA,TGTGCCAGTATGCGGGGGAGAGATCAGCCCCAGCATTTT,CASMRGRDQPQHF
NA,TRBV28,TRBJ2-5,15,NA,TGTGCCAGCACCCGTTTCGAGGGGGGCCAAGAGACCCAGTACTTC,CASTRFEGGQETQYF
once,TRBV10-2,TRBJ2-5,12,NA,TGCGCCAGCACGCCGGGTCAAGAGACCCAGTACTTC,CASTPGQETQYF
NA,TRBV29-1,TRBJ2-1,10,NA,TGCAGCGCCGGGGGCCCCGAGCAGTTCTTC,CSAGGPEQFF
NA,TRBV6-5,TRBJ1-6,13,NA,TGTGCCAGCAGACGAACACTAAATTCACCCCTCCACTTT,CASRRTLNSPLHF
NA,TRBV11-3,TRBJ2-3,14,NA,TGTGCCAGCAGCTTAGGGGGGGCTACAGATACGCAGTATTTT,CASSLGGATDTQYF
once,TRBV5-5,TRBJ1-5,13,TRBD1,TGTGCCAGCAGCTGGACAGGGAATCAGCCCCAGCATTTT,CASSWTGNQPQHF
NA,TRBV6-2/TRBV6-3,TRBJ1-5,15,NA,TGTGCCAGCAGTTACTCGATTACGAGGTTCGAGCCCCAGCATTTT,CASSYSITRFEPQHF
NA,TRBV7-8,TRBJ1-1,15,TRBD1,TGTGCCAGCAGTCAGCCCGGGACAGGCTCCACTGAAGCTTTCTTT,CASSQPGTGSTEAFF
NA,TRBV21-1,TRBJ2-3,15,NA,TGTGCCAGCAGTGAGACGGTTAAGAGCACAGATACGCAGTATTTT,CASSETVKSTDTQYF
NA,TRBV4-1,TRBJ2-1,15,TRBD1,TGCGCCAGCAGCCAAGGCGACAGGGGGTCGGATGAGCAGTTCTTC,CASSQGDRGSDEQFF
NA,TRBV10-2,TRBJ1-2,17,NA,TGCGCCAGCAGTGATAGGCGGTTGTCATCTCAGGACTATGGCTACACCTTC,CASSDRRLSSQDYGYTF
NA,TRBV2,TRBJ2-7,15,TRBD2,TGTGCCAGCAGTGAATGGACTAGCGGGGACTACGAGCAGTACTTC,CASSEWTSGDYEQYF
NA,TRBV5-1,TRBJ1-4,14,TRBD1,TGCGCCAGCAGCCGGGACAGCGCTAATGAAAAACTGTTTTTT,CASSRDSANEKLFF
NA,TRBV18,TRBJ1-2,14,NA,TGTGCCAGCTCACTCCCCCCAGGGGCCGATGGCTACACCTTC,CASSLPPGADGYTF
NA,TRBV4-1,TRBJ1-6,16,NA,TGCGCCAGCAGCCAAGAACCCAGGCCTCGTAATTCACCCCTCCACTTT,CASSQEPRPRNSPLHF
NA,TRBV15,TRBJ1-5,15,TRBD1,TGTGCCACCAGCATTGACAGGGGTCGTAATCAGCCCCAGCATTTT,CATSIDRGRNQPQHF
few,TRBV6-1,TRBJ1-5,12,NA,TGTGCCAGCAGTTTAACACGTCAGCCCCAGCATTTT,CASSLTRQPQHF
once,TRBV10-2,TRBJ1-1,13,TRBD1,TGCGCCAGCAGTGTTACAGGGGCCGTTGAAGCTTTCTTT,CASSVTGAVEAFF
NA,TRBV5-1,TRBJ1-3,15,NA,TGCGCCAGCAGCCGGGCCGGGGACTCTGGAAACACCATATATTTT,CASSRAGDSGNTIYF
NA,TRBV5-6,TRBJ2-5,17,TRBD2,TGTGCCAGCAGCTCGCGGACTAGCGGGGATCACCAAGAGACCCAGTACTTC,CASSSRTSGDHQETQYF
NA,TRBV5-6,TRBJ2-3,15,NA,TGTGCCAGCAGCTTAGGGCGGAGAAGCACAGATACGCAGTATTTT,CASSLGRRSTDTQYF
NA,TRBV19,TRBJ1-5,20,TRBD1,TGTGCCAGCAGTATTATCCGCCCCGGGACAGGACTATATAGCAATCAGCCCCAGCATTTT,CASSIIRPGTGLYSNQPQHF
once,TRBV7-8,TRBJ2-1,13,TRBD1,TGTGCCAGCAGCAAAGACAGGGTTAGCGAGCAGTTCTTC,CASSKDRVSEQFF
NA,TRBV5-6,TRBJ2-1,19,NA,TGTGCCAGCAGCTTCAGGGGTTTACTCGGGGCTAGCTCCTACAATGAGCAGTTCTTC,CASSFRGLLGASSYNEQFF
NA,TRBV6-1,TRBJ2-1,15,TRBD2,TGTGCCAGCAGTTCTCAGGGAGGGCCCTACAATGAGCAGTTCTTC,CASSSQGGPYNEQFF
NA,TRBV7-2,TRBJ1-6,14,NA,TGTGCCAGCAGCTTAGAGAGGGGGTATTCACCCCTCCACTTT,CASSLERGYSPLHF
NA,TRBV4-2,TRBJ1-6,15,NA,TGTGCCAGCAGCCACCCAGGAGGTCGGAGCTCACCCCTCCACTTT,CASSHPGGRSSPLHF
NA,TRBV10-1,TRBJ2-1,13,NA,TGCGCCAGCGGGGGGGCTCTGTACAATGAGCAGTTCTTC,CASGGALYNEQFF
NA,TRBV7-2,TRBJ1-6,14,NA,TGTGCCAGCAGCTTGGGACATCTTAATTCACCCCTCCACTTT,CASSLGHLNSPLHF
few,TRBV2,TRBJ1-5,14,NA,TGTGCCAGCAGTGAAGTAAATAGCAATCAGCCCCAGCATTTT,CASSEVNSNQPQHF
NA,TRBV2,TRBJ2-3,14,NA,TGTGCCAGCAGTGATAGGTCTAGCACAGATACGCAGTATTTT,CASSDRSSTDTQYF
once,TRBV7-8,TRBJ1-5,15,TRBD1,TGTGCCAGCAGTTTGGGACAGGGGAGGAATCAGCCCCAGCATTTT,CASSLGQGRNQPQHF
NA,TRBV28,TRBJ1-1,15,TRBD1,TGTGCCAGCAGTTTGTCCGCCACAGGGGGCGCCGAGGCTTTCTTT,CASSLSATGGAEAFF
few,TRBV7-9,TRBJ1-1,15,NA,TGTGCCAGCAGCTTGGGTGACCCGACGGCCACTGAAGCTTTCTTT,CASSLGDPTATEAFF
NA,TRBV6-5,TRBJ2-5,14,NA,TGTGCCAGCAGTTACATGCCCTCTCCGGAGACCCAGTACTTC,CASSYMPSPETQYF
once,TRBV14,TRBJ2-1,14,NA,TGTGCCAGCAGCCAAGTCGAGGGGGGGAATGAGCAGTTCTTC,CASSQVEGGNEQFF
NA,TRBV29-1,TRBJ2-5,15,TRBD2,TGCAGCGCCCCGACTAGCGGGGCGTACCAAGAGACCCAGTACTTC,CSAPTSGAYQETQYF
NA,TRBV2,TRBJ2-7,12,NA,TGTGCCAGCAACCACAGGGACTACGAGCAGTACTTC,CASNHRDYEQYF